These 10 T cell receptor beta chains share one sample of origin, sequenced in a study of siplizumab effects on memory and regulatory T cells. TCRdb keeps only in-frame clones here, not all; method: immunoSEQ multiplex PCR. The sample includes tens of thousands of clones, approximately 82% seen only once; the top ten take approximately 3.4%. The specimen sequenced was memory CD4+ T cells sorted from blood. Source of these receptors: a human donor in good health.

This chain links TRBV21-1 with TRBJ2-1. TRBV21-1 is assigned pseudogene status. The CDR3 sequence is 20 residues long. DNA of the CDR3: TGTGCCAGCAGCAAAGAAGTAGGATGGGCTGCAAGTGGGGAATACAATGAGCAGTTCTTC. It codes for CASSKEVGWAASGEYNEQFF.

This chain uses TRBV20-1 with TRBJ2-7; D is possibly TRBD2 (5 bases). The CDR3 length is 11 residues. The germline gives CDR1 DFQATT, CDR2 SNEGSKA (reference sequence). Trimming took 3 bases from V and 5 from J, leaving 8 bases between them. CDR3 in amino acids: CSASSGNEQYF. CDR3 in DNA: TGCAGTGCTAGTTCGGGGAACGAGCAGTACTTC.

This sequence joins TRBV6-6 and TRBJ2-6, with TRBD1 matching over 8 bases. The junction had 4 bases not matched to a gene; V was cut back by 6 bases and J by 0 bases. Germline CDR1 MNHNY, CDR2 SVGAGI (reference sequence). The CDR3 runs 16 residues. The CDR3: CASRGQGSSGANVLTF. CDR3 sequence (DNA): TGTGCCAGCAGAGGACAGGGAAGCTCTGGGGCCAACGTCCTGACTTTC.

CDR3: CASSSTGSGAFF. The CDR3 nucleotides read TGCGCCAGCAGCTCGACAGGGTCTGGAGCTTTCTTT. This chain joins TRBV10-2 and TRBJ1-1, with 7 positions matching TRBD1. The CDR3 sequence is 12 residues long. Germline CDR1 WSHSY, CDR2 SAAADI. The junction had 8 bases not matched to a gene; V was cut back by 6 bases and J by 10 bases.

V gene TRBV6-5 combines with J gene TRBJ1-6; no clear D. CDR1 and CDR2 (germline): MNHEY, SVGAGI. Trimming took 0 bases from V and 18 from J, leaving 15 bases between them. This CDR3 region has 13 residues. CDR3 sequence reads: CASSYSTGSQAHF. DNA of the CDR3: TGTGCCAGCAGTTACTCGACGGGGTCCCAAGCCCACTTT.

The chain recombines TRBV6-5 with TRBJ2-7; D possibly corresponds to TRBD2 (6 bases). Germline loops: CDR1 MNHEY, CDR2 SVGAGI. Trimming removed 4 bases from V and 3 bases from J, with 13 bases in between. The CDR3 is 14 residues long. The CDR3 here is CASSWPGRYYEQYF. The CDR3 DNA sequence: TGTGCCAGCAGTTGGCCGGGGAGGTACTACGAGCAGTACTTC.

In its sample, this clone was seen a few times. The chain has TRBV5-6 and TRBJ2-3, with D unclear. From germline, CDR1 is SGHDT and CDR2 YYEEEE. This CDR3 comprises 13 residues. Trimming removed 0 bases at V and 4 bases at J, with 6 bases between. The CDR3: CASSLGRADTQYF. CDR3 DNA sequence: TGTGCCAGCAGCTTGGGGCGCGCAGATACGCAGTATTTT.

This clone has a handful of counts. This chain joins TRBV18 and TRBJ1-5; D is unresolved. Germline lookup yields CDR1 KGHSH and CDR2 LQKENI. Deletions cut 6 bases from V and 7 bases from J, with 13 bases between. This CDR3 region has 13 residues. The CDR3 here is CASSSEGPQPQHF. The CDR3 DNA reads TGTGCCAGCTCGTCCGAGGGCCCCCAGCCCCAGCATTTT.

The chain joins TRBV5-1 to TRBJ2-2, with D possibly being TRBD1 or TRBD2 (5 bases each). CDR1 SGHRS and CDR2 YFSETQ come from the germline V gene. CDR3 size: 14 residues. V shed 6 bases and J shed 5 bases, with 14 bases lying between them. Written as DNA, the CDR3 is TGCGCCAGCAAGCCAGAGGGGCGGACCGGGGAGCTGTTTTTT. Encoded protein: CASKPEGRTGELFF.

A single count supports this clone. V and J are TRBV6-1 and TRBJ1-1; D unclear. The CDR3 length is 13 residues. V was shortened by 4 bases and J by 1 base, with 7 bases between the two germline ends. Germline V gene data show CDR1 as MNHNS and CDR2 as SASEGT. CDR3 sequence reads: CASSGQSNTEAFF. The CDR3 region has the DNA TGTGCCAGCAGTGGACAATCGAACACTGAAGCTTTCTTT.